This entry features one T cell receptor (beta chain) sequence. The sample belongs to a study of CD8+CD57+ T cells in acquired aplastic anemia. Study details: Sorted cells (CD4+ and CD8+) yielded DNA amounts that averaged roughly 3.5 ug.

Profiling of TCR beta VDJ combinations and CDR3 sequences used genomic DNA as template. Using its own MiXCR run on the reads, TCRdb lists one record per CDR3 protein. The data contain about 290,000 distinct CDR3 sequences, roughly 59% of them singletons. By flow cytometry, patients selected for sequencing had shown an expansion of CD8+CD57+ cells. V lost 3 bases, J lost 5 bases, and 7 bases stayed unmatched. This CDR3 comprises 15 residues. Germline V gene data show CDR1 as LNHDA and CDR2 as SQIVND (reference sequence). The V gene is TRBV19, the J gene TRBJ1-2; the match to TRBD1 covers 9 bases. Sequenced: sorted CD4+, CD8+, or CD8+CD57+ T cells (not recorded which) from PBMCs. This TCR came from a human donor with aplastic anemia. The CDR3 region is CASSMDGQGKYGYTF. CDR3 nucleotide sequence: TGTGCCAGTAGTATGGATGGACAGGGGAAATATGGCTACACCTTC.